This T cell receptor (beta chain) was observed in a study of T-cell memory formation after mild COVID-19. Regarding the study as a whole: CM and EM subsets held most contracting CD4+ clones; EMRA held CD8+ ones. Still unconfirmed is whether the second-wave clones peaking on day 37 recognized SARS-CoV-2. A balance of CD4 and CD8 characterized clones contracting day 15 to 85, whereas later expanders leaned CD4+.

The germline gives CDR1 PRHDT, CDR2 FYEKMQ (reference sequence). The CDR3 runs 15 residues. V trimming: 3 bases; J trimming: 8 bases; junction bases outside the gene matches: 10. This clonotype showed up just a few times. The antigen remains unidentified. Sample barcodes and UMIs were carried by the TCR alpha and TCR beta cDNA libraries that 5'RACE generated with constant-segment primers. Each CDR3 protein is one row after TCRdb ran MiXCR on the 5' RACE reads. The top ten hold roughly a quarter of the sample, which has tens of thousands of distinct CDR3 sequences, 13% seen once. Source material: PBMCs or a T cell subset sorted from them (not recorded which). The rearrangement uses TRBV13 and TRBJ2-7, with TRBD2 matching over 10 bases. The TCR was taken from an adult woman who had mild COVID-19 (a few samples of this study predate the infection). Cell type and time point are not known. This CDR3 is CASSFGAGGDSKQYF. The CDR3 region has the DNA TGTGCCAGCAGCTTTGGAGCGGGAGGGGACAGCAAGCAGTACTTC.